Following are 21 T cell receptor beta chains from one sample sequenced in a study of circulating CD8 cells and anti-PD-1 response in melanoma. Four subsets defined by PD-1 and/or TIGIT were sorted from live CD3+CD8+TCRalphabeta+ cells. Each library started from approximately 15 ng of total RNA using the QIAseq Immune Repertoire TCR panel. TCRdb recomputed calls from the reads with MiXCR, one row per CDR3 protein. Its clone listing holds 100 or so distinct CDR3 sequences. Source: CD8+ T cells from PBMCs, taken at baseline or after one month of anti-PD-1 therapy (not recorded which). The receptor source for this set is a human donor with melanoma.

This clonotype is deemed medium-sized. This rearrangement joins TRBV28 to TRBJ2-6; D unclear. The length of the CDR3 is 12 residues. The ends were cut back, 6 bases at V and 5 bases at J, with 5 bases in the middle. CDR1 and CDR2 (germline): MDHEN, SYDVKM. This CDR3 is CASRSRANVLTF. The CDR3 DNA reads TGTGCCAGCAGGAGTAGGGCCAACGTCCTGACTTTC.

By sample fraction, this clonotype is large (0.1 to 1%). V gene TRBV7-9 combines with J gene TRBJ1-4; weak D call: TRBD1 (5 bases). The CDR3 spans 15 residues. Trimming took off 4 bases at V and 8 bases at J, with 17 bases between the two ends. CDR1 and CDR2 from the germline V gene are SEHNR and FQNEAQ (reference sequence). As DNA, the CDR3 is TGTGCCAGCAGCTCCCCCCTAGTCAAGGGGGAAAAACTGTTTTTT. The encoded protein is CASSSPLVKGEKLFF.

This clonotype is large (0.1 to 1%). V and J are TRBV27 and TRBJ2-7; the D gene is possibly TRBD1 (5 bases). The CDR3 has 13 amino acids. Trimming shortened V by 5 bases and J by 7 bases, and 15 bases separated the two germline ends. Germline CDR1 is MNHEY and CDR2 is SMNVEV (reference sequence). The CDR3: CASSPTVAAEQYF. The DNA for the CDR3 is TGTGCCAGCAGTCCGACAGTGGCGGCTGAGCAGTACTTC.

This clonotype counts as medium-sized (0.01 to 0.1%). This chain links TRBV11-2 with TRBJ2-7, with D perhaps TRBD1 (6 bases). CDR3 length: 14 residues. The germline V gene encodes CDR1 SGHAT and CDR2 FQNNGV. V was pared by 6 bases and J by 3 bases, with 15 bases between. Here the CDR3 reads CASRDPGQDYEQYF. As DNA, the CDR3 is TGTGCCAGCAGAGATCCGGGACAAGACTACGAGCAGTACTTC.

In its sample, this clonotype is large. The chain employs TRBV4-1 and TRBJ2-7; 7 bases match TRBD2. CDR3 length equals 13 residues. Germline lookup yields CDR1 MGHRA and CDR2 YSYEKL. J lost 5 bases, V lost 0 bases, and 1 base had no gene match. CDR3 in amino acids: CASSQEGGDEQYF. The CDR3 DNA sequence: TGCGCCAGCAGCCAAGAGGGGGGGGACGAGCAGTACTTC.

By sample share, this clonotype is hyperexpanded. The V gene is TRBV29-1, the J gene TRBJ2-1; 7 bases match TRBD1. The CDR3 totals 12 residues. V lost 5 bases and J lost 7; bases outside the gene matches: 5. Per germline, CDR1 SQVTM and CDR2 ANQGSEA. The CDR3 DNA reads TGCAGCGTTACAGGGGTTGTGAATGAGCAGTTCTTC. Protein: CSVTGVVNEQFF.

This clonotype is labeled as large. V gene TRBV28 combines with J gene TRBJ1-5; possible D gene TRBD1, 6 bases. Germline assignment: CDR1 MDHEN and CDR2 SYDVKM. Trimming took 6 bases from V and 4 from J, leaving 16 bases between them. The CDR3 contains 15 residues. CDR3 sequence reads: CASRAVDSLNQPQHF. Here the CDR3 DNA reads TGTGCCAGCAGGGCCGTGGACAGCCTGAATCAGCCCCAGCATTTT.

By proportion, this clonotype is medium-sized. Just one base apart from a much larger clone, this may be a read error. J is TRBJ2-7 and V is TRBV7-2, with D perhaps matching TRBD1 (5 bases). Germline V gives CDR1 SGHTA, CDR2 FQGNSA. This CDR3 region has 16 residues. Trimming left V 1 base short and J 3 bases short, with 16 bases between. The DNA of the CDR3 is TGTGCCAGCAGCTTAGAGGGGTCGGGCCGCTTCTACGAGCAGTACTTC. Its translation is CASSLEGSGRFYEQYF.

This clonotype was detected a few times. The rearrangement joins TRBV7-9 to TRBJ1-4; D gene unclear. This CDR3 comprises 15 residues. Germline CDR1 and CDR2: SEHNR and FQNEAQ (reference sequence). The V end lost 5 bases, the J end lost 3 bases, and 13 bases lay between the germline ends. In DNA form, the CDR3 reads TGTGCCAGCAGCCCCACGGGAACACCTAATGAAAAACTGTTTTTT. Its protein is CASSPTGTPNEKLFF.

Relative to its sample, this clonotype is large. The chain employs TRBV28 and TRBJ2-1, with D possibly being TRBD2 (5 bases). V was cut by 2 bases and J by 7 bases, with 12 bases left in between. This CDR3 contains 14 residues. Germline CDR1 is MDHEN and CDR2 is SYDVKM. CDR3 nucleotides: TGTGCCAGCAGTTTAGGTCCGGGGATGAATGAGCAGTTCTTC. It codes for CASSLGPGMNEQFF.

This clonotype is large by share. V and J are TRBV28 and TRBJ2-7, with a weak D call TRBD2 (6 bases). Trimming removed 4 bases at V and 6 bases at J, with 10 bases between. This CDR3 is 12 amino acids long. Germline lookup yields CDR1 MDHEN and CDR2 SYDVKM. DNA for the CDR3: TGTGCCAGCAGTTCCCGACTAGTCGAGCAGTACTTC. This gives the protein CASSSRLVEQYF.

This chain connects TRBV5-4 to TRBJ2-7, with D possibly being TRBD1 (7 bases). Between the trimmed V and J ends, which lost 4 bases and 4 bases, there was a span of 12 bases. The germline gives CDR1 SGHNT, CDR2 YYREEE (reference sequence). The CDR3 consists of 13 residues. The CDR3 loop reads CASSRRGRYEQYF. Written as DNA, the CDR3 is TGTGCCAGCAGCCGGAGGGGGCGGTACGAGCAGTACTTC.

This clonotype rates as hyperexpanded. The gene calls are TRBV2 and TRBJ2-7, with TRBD2 matching 8 bases. This CDR3 contains 14 residues. Trimming cost V 5 bases and J 2 bases; bases outside gene matches: 5. Looked up from germline, CDR1 is SNHLY and CDR2 is FYNNEI. The CDR3 DNA sequence: TGTGCCAGCAGTCAGCGGGAGACCACCTACGAGCAGTACTTC. This encodes CASSQRETTYEQYF.

This clonotype is categorized as large. The chain carries TRBV27 and TRBJ2-1; no clear D gene. The CDR3 is 13 amino acids. CDR1 and CDR2 from the germline V gene are MNHEY and SMNVEV (reference sequence). The V and J ends lost 5 bases and 10 bases respectively, with 15 bases between them. CDR3 region: CASSPTTAAEQFF. The CDR3 DNA sequence: TGTGCCAGCAGTCCCACGACTGCCGCGGAGCAGTTCTTC.

By frequency in the sample, this clonotype is medium-sized. This chain connects TRBV19 to TRBJ2-1; D call uncertain. Germline CDR1 and CDR2: LNHDA and SQIVND (reference sequence). Trimming took 10 bases from V and 6 from J, leaving 10 bases between them. This CDR3 region has 11 residues. This chain's CDR3 is CATLATNEQFF. The CDR3, as DNA: TGTGCCACCCTCGCGACCAATGAGCAGTTCTTC.

By share, this clonotype ranks as medium-sized. The rearrangement uses TRBV2 and TRBJ2-1, with D perhaps assigned TRBD1 or TRBD2 (5 bases each). The length of the CDR3 is 14 residues. Germline CDR1 is SNHLY and CDR2 is FYNNEI. Trimming stripped 8 bases from V and 3 bases from J, with 14 bases between. This chain's CDR3 is CASLPGTIYNEQFF. DNA of the CDR3: TGTGCCAGCTTACCGGGGACGATCTACAATGAGCAGTTCTTC.

This clonotype is classed as large. The chain employs TRBV20-1 and TRBJ2-7; 9 nucleotides agree with TRBD1. The germline V gene has CDR1 DFQATT and CDR2 SNEGSKA (reference sequence). The length of the CDR3 is 14 residues. V gave up 6 bases and J gave up 4 bases; unmatched junction bases: 10. CDR3 region: CSAAGTGFSYEQYF. As DNA, the CDR3 is TGCAGTGCGGCGGGGACAGGGTTTTCATACGAGCAGTACTTC.

This clonotype is judged hyperexpanded. The chain uses TRBV7-3 and TRBJ2-2; possible D gene TRBD2, 6 bases. The CDR3 sequence is 15 residues long. The V end was cut by 5 bases, the J end by 4 bases, with 14 bases between. The germline CDR1 and CDR2 sequences are SGHTA and FQGTGA. The CDR3 DNA reads as TGTGCCAGCAGCCGGCTAGCGAGAGGCACCGGGGAGCTGTTTTTT. Protein product: CASSRLARGTGELFF.

This clonotype rates as large. CDR3 sequence: CSARDAGGHYEQYF. CDR3 bases: TGCAGTGCTAGAGACGCAGGGGGCCACTACGAGCAGTACTTC. This chain links TRBV20-1 with TRBJ2-7; TRBD1 matches 8 bases. This CDR3 is 14 amino acids long. Losses at the gene ends were 0 bases for V and 3 bases for J; bases not matched to a gene: 4. Germline V gene lookup returns CDR1 DFQATT and CDR2 SNEGSKA (reference sequence).

By share of the sample, this clonotype is large (0.1 to 1%). J is TRBJ2-3 and V is TRBV20-1; a possible D gene is TRBD2 (6 bases). The CDR3 is made up of 15 amino acids. Trimming shortened V by 1 base and J by 7 bases, and 18 bases separated the two germline ends. Germline lookup yields CDR1 DFQATT and CDR2 SNEGSKA (reference sequence). The CDR3 bases are TGCAGTGCTAGAGGGACCGCCGGCGGGGCATATACGCAGTATTTT. It translates to CSARGTAGGAYTQYF.

This clonotype rates as hyperexpanded. The V gene is TRBV28, the J gene TRBJ2-6; 8 bases match TRBD1. V trimming: 10 bases; J trimming: 2 bases; junction bases outside the gene matches: 4. The CDR3 loop spans 14 amino acids. CDR1 and CDR2 from the germline V gene are MDHEN and SYDVKM. The DNA of the CDR3 is TGTGCCACAGACAGGGGCACTGGGGCCAACGTCCTGACTTTC. Translated, it gives CATDRGTGANVLTF.